This T cell receptor beta chain derives from a study of Graves' ophthalmopathy and Graves' hyperthyroidism. In its sample, this clonotype was seen a few times. Germline V lookup: CDR1 MGHRA, CDR2 YSYEKL. The CDR3 contains 15 residues. V was pared by 6 bases and J by 4 bases, with 10 bases of the junction left unmatched. Amplification targeted the TCR beta CDR3 regions, with RNA transcripts as the source material. Second-round multiplex PCR came after first-round RT-PCR with HTBI primers. TCRdb processed the multiplex PCR reads anew with MiXCR; each CDR3 protein has one entry. The sample has approximately 540,000 distinct CDR3 sequences, 35% to 40% seen once; the top ten hold about 4%.

The sample consisted of peripheral blood or thyroid tissue (not recorded which). The sequence came from an adult man with Graves' hyperthyroidism. V is TRBV4-1 and J is TRBJ2-7; 9 bases agree with TRBD1. The CDR3 reads CASSPTGDRVYEQYF. The CDR3, as DNA: TGCGCCAGCAGTCCTACCGGGGACAGGGTTTACGAGCAGTACTTC.